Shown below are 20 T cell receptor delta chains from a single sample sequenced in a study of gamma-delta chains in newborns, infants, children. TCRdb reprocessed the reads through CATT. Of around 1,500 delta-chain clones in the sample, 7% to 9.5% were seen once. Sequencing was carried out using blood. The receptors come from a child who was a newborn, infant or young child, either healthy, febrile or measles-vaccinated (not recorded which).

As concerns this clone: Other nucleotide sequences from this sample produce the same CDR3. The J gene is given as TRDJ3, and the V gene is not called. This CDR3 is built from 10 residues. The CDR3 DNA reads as TGCGCCTGGGACACCCGACAGATGTTTTTC. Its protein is CAWDTRQMFF.

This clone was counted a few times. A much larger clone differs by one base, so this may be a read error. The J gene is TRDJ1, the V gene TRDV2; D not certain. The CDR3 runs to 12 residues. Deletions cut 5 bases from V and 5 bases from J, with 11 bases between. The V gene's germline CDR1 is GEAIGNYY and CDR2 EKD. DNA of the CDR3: TGTGCCTGTGGCCCATCGGGAGATAAACTCATCTTT. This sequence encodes CACGPSGDKLIF.

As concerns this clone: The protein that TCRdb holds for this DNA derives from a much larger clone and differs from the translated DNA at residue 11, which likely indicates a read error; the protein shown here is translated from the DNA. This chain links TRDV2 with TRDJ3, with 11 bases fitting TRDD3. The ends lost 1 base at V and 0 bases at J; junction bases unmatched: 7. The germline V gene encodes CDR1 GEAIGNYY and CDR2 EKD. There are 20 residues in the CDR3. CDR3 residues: CACDTLWGIQNSWDTRQMFF. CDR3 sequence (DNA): TGTGCCTGTGACACTCTCTGGGGGATACAGAACTCCTGGGACACCCGACAGATGTTTTTC.

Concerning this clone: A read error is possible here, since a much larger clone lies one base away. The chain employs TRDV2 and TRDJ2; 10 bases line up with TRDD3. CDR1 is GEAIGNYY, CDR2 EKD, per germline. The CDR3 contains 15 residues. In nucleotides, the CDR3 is TGTGCCTGTGACGTACTGGGGGATTTGACAGCACACCTCTTCTTT. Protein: CACDVLGDLTAHLFF.

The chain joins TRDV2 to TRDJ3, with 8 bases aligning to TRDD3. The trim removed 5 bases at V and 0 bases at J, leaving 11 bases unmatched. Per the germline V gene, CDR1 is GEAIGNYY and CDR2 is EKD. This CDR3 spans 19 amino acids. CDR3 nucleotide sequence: TGTGCCTGTGCCACAGACTGGGGGCGGAGCTCCTGGGACACCCGACAGATGTTTTTC. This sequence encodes CACATDWGRSSWDTRQMFF.

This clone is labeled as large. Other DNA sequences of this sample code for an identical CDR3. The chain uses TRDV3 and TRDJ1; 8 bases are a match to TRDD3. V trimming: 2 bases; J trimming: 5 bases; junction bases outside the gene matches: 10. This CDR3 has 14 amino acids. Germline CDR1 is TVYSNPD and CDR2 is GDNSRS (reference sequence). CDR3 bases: TGTGCCTTTCGTGCTGGGGGACTATATGATAAACTCATCTTT. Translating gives CAFRAGGLYDKLIF.

The CDR3 region has the DNA TGTGCCTCCCTAATAAGCAGATCCGGGTGGGGCTTTCAGGGGAGCGATAAACTCATCTTT. This sequence encodes CASLISRSGWGFQGSDKLIF. The J gene is TRDJ1, the V gene TRDV3; TRDD3 might be the D (5 bases). Germline assignment: CDR1 TVYSNPD and CDR2 GDNSRS (reference sequence). The CDR3 is made up of 20 amino acids. The ends were cut back, 4 bases at V and 4 bases at J, with 37 bases in the middle.

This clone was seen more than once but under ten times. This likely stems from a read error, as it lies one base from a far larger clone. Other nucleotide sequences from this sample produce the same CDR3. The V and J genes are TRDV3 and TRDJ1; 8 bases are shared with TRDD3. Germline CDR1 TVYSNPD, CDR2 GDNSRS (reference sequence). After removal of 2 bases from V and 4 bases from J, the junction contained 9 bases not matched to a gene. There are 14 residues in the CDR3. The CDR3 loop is CAFRAGGLYDKLIF. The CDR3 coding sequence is TGTGCCTTTCGTGCTGGGGGACTATACGATAAACTCATCTTT.

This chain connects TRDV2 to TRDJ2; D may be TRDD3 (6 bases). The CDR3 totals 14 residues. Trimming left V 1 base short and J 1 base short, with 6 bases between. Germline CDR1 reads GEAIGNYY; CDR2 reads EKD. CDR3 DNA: TGTGCCTGTGACACGGGGATTTTGACAGCACAACTCTTCTTT. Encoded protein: CACDTGILTAQLFF.

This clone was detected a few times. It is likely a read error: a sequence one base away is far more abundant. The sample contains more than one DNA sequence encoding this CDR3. DNA for the CDR3: TGTGCCTGTGACACTGGAACTGGGGGATACGCTTCCTGGGACACCCGACAGATGTTTTTC. This gives the protein CACDTGTGGYASWDTRQMFF. V gene TRDV2 combines with J gene TRDJ3; 13 positions match TRDD3. V trimming: 1 base; J trimming: 1 base; junction bases outside the gene matches: 6. The germline V gene encodes CDR1 GEAIGNYY and CDR2 EKD. This CDR3 has 20 amino acids.

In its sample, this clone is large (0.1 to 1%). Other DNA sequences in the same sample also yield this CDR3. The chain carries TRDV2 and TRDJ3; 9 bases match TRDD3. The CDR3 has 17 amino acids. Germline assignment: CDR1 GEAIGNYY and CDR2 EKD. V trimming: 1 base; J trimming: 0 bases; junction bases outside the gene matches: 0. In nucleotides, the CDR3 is TGTGCCTGTGACACTGGGGGATACTCCTGGGACACCCGACAGATGTTTTTC. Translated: CACDTGGYSWDTRQMFF.

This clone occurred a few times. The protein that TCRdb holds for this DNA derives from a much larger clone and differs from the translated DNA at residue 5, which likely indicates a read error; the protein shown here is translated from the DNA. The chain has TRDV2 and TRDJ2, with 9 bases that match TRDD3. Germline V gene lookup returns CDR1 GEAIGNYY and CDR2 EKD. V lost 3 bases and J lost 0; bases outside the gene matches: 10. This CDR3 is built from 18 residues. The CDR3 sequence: CACDSLGDGMALTAQLFF. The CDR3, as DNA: TGTGCCTGTGACTCTCTGGGGGATGGGATGGCTTTGACAGCACAACTCTTCTTT.

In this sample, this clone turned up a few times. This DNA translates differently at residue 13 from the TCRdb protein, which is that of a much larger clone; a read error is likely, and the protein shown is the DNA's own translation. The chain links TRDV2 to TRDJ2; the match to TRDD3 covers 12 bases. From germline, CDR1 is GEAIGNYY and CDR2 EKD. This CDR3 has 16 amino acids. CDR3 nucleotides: TGTGCCTGTGACATACTGGGGGATACTTTGACAGCACTACTCTTCTTT. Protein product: CACDILGDTLTALLFF.

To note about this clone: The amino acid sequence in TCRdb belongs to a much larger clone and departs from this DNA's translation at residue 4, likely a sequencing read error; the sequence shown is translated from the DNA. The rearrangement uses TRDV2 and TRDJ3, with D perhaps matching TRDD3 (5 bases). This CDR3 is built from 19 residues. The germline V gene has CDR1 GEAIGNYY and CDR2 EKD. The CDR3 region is CACGTDRGFSSWDTRQMFF. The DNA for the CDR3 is TGTGCCTGTGGCACCGACAGGGGGTTTAGCTCCTGGGACACCCGACAGATGTTTTTC.

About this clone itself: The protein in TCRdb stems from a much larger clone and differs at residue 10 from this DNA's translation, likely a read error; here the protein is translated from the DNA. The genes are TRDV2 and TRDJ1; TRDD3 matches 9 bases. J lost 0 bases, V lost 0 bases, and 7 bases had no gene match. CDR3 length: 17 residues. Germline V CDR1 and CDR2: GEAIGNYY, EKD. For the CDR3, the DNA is TGTGCCTGTGACACCGTTGCTGGGGGATTCCACACCGATAAACTCATCTTT. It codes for CACDTVAGGFHTDKLIF.

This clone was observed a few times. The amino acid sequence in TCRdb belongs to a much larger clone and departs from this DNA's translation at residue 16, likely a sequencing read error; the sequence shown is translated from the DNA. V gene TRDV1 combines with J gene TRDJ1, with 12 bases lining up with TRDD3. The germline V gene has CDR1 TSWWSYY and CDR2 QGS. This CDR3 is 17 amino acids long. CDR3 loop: CALGYWGIPRYTDKLTF. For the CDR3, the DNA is TGTGCTCTTGGATACTGGGGGATACCTCGGTACACCGATAAACTCACCTTT.

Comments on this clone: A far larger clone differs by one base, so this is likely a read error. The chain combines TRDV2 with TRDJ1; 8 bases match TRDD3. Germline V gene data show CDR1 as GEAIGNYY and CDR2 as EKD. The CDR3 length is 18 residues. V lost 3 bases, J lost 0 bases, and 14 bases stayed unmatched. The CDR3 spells CACDPRDWGPSYTDKLIF. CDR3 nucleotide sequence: TGTGCCTGTGACCCTCGGGACTGGGGGCCATCGTACACCGATAAACTCATCTTT.

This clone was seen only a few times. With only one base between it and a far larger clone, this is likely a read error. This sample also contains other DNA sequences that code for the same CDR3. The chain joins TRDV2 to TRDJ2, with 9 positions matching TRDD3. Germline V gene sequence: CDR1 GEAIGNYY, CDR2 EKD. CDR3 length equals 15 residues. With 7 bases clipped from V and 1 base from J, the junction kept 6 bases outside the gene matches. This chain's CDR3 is CACDVLGDLTAQLFF. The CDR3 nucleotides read TGTGCCTGCGACGTACTGGGGGATTTGACAGCACAACTCTTCTTT.

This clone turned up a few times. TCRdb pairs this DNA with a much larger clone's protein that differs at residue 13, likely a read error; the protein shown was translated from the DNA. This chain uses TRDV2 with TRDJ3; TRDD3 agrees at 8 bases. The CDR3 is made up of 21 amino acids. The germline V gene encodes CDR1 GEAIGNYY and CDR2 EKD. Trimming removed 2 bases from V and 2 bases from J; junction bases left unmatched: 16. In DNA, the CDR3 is TGTGCCTGTGACATCCTTACTCTGGGGGACCCCAGCCCCTGGGACACCCGACAGATGTTTTTC. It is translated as CACDILTLGDPSPWDTRQMFF.

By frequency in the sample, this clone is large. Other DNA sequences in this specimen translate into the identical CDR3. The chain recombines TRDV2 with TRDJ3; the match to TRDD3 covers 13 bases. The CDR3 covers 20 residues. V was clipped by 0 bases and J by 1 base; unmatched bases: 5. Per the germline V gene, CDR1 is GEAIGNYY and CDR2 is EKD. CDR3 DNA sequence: TGTGCCTGTGACACCGGAACTGGGGGATACGCTTCCTGGGACACCCGACAGATGTTTTTC. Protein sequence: CACDTGTGGYASWDTRQMFF.